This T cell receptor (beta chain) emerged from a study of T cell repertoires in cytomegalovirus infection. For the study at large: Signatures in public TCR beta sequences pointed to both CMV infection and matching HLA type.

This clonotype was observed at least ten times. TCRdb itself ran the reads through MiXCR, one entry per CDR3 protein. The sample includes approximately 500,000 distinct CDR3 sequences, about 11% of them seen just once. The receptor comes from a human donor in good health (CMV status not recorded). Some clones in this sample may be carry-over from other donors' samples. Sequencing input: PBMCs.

CDR3: CASVRGLPFEEQFF. In DNA form, the CDR3 reads TGTGCCAGCGTCCGAGGACTACCGTTCGAGGAGCAGTTCTTC. The gene calls are TRBV12-3 or TRBV12-4 and TRBJ2-1; D is possibly TRBD2 (6 bases). The CDR3 runs to 14 residues. Deletions cut 8 bases from V and 10 bases from J, with 21 bases between.